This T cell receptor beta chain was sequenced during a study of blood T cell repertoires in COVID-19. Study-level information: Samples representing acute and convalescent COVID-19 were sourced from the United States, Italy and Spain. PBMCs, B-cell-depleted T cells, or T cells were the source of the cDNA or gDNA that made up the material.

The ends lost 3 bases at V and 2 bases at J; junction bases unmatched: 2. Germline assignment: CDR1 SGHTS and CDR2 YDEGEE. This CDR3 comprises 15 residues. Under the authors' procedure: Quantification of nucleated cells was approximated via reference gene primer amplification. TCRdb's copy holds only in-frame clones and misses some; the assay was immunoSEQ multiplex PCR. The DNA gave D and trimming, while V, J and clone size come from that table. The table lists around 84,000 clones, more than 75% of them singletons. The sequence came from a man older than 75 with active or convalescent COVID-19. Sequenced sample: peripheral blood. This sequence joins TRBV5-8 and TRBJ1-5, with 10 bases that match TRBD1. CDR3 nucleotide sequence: TGTGCCAGCAGCTCCGGGACAGGGGGCAATCAGCCCCAGCATTTT. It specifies CASSSGTGGNQPQHF.